The present TCR beta chain was sequenced within a study of blood T cells in healthy people across ages. Study-wide results and limits: The unknown donor CMV status may have confounded expanded clonotype changes.

PCR was performed a second time for about 6 to 12 cycles using a sample-barcoded 5' primer and a J-beta primer mix. All cDNA molecules were each tagged by a template-switch adaptor with 12 random nucleotides. TCRdb passed the 5' RACE reads through MiXCR, listing each CDR3 protein once. The data contain approximately 960,000 distinct CDR3 sequences, 25% to 30% of them singletons. Remarks on this clonotype: The antigen remains unidentified.

This sample also appeared in a second study, on T cells of mothers and their children.

The sample consisted of blood. The source of this sequence is a woman in her thirties or forties in good health.

The CDR3 coding sequence is TGTGCCAGCAGCTTCGGAGGGGTCTCTAATGAAAAACTGTTTTTT. This sequence encodes CASSFGGVSNEKLFF. The V and J genes are TRBV7-2 and TRBJ1-4; D is perhaps TRBD1 (5 bases). There are 15 residues in the CDR3. CDR1 is SGHTA and CDR2 is FQGNSA in the germline V gene. The ends were cut back, 3 bases at V and 3 bases at J, with 11 bases in the middle.